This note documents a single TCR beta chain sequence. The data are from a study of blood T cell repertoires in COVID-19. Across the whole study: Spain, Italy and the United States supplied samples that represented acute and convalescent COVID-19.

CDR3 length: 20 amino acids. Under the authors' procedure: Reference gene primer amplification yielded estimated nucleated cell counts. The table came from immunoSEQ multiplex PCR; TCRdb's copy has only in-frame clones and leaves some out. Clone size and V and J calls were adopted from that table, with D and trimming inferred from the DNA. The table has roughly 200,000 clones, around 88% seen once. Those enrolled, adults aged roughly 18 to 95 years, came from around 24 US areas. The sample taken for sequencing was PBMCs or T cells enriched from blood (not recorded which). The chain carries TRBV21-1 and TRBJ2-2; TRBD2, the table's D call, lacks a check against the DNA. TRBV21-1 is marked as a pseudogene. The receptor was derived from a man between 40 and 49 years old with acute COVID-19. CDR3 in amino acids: CASSKGPSRREPSNTGELFF. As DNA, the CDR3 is TGTGCCAGCAGCAAAGGACCCAGTAGAAGGGAGCCCTCGAACACCGGGGAGCTGTTTTTT.